These 21 T cell receptor beta chains were all obtained from the same sample, sequenced in a study of cytomegalovirus exposure and HLA in healthy donors. PCR involved 60 Vbeta and 13 Jbeta primers. Only in-frame clones appear in the TCRdb table, and some are missing; sequencing was by immunoSEQ multiplex PCR. The sample table sets out about 52,000 clones. The sequencing input was PBMCs. The receptors here all came from a woman between 55 and 75 years old in good health and CMV-seropositive.

Turning to this clone: The CDR3 ends on some other residue instead of the conserved phenylalanine or tryptophan, so this is likely a read error. The rearrangement uses TRBV5-1 and TRBJ1-1; weak D call: TRBD1 (6 bases). The CDR3 is 14 residues long. Germline values: CDR1 SGHRS, CDR2 YFSETQ. Between the trimmed V and J ends, which lost 7 bases and 1 base, there was a span of 14 bases. The CDR3 here is CASLTGQPNTEAFL. DNA for the CDR3: TGCGCCAGCCTCACAGGGCAACCGAACACTGAAGCTTTCCTT.

The rearrangement joins TRBV7-9 to TRBJ1-1; 8 bases are shared with TRBD1. Unmatched junction bases numbered 2, after V lost 4 bases and J lost 4 bases. The CDR3 loop spans 13 amino acids. Germline V gene sequence: CDR1 SEHNR, CDR2 FQNEAQ (reference sequence). The CDR3, as DNA: TGTGCCAGCAGCTACACAGGGGGCACTGAAGCTTTCTTT. Its protein product is CASSYTGGTEAFF.

V and J are TRBV9 and TRBJ2-6, with 12 bases matching TRBD1. Germline CDR1 SGDLS, CDR2 YYNGEE. Trimming at V came to 6 bases and at J to 4 bases, leaving 8 bases not matched to a gene. There are 17 residues in the CDR3. The CDR3 protein is CASNPGQGARGANVLTF. The CDR3, as DNA: TGTGCCAGCAACCCGGGACAGGGGGCGCGCGGGGCCAACGTCCTGACTTTC.

The genes are TRBV5-1 and TRBJ2-3, with TRBD1 matching 7 bases. CDR3 length: 15 amino acids. Germline loops: CDR1 SGHRS, CDR2 YFSETQ. The trim removed 2 bases at V and 2 bases at J, leaving 5 bases unmatched. CDR3 residues: CASSFRTGTTDTQYF. CDR3 nucleotides: TGCGCCAGCAGCTTTCGGACAGGAACCACAGATACGCAGTATTTT.

V gene TRBV18 combines with J gene TRBJ1-4, with D hard to call. The V end lost 5 bases, the J end lost 0 bases, and 13 bases lay between the germline ends. Germline assignment: CDR1 KGHSH and CDR2 LQKENI. The CDR3 runs 16 residues. The CDR3 region has the DNA TGTGCCAGCTCAACAACTAGCGATCCAACTAATGAAAAACTGTTTTTT. Its protein is CASSTTSDPTNEKLFF. Filled out from reference TRBV18 and TRBJ1-4, the complete variable domain reads NAGVMQNPRHLVRRRGQEARLRCSPMKGHSHVYWYRQLPEEGLKFMVYLQKENIIDESGMPKERFSAEFPKEGPSILRIQQVVRGDSAAYFCASSTTSDPTNEKLFFGSGTQLSVL.

The chain carries TRBV5-1 and TRBJ1-3, with 10 nucleotides matching TRBD1. After removal of 1 base from V and 3 bases from J, the junction contained 13 bases not matched to a gene. The CDR3 totals 19 residues. In germline, CDR1 is SGHRS, CDR2 YFSETQ. Here the CDR3 DNA reads TGCGCCAGCAGCTTGAGCTTCAGATCGGGGACAGGGGTTGGAAACACCATATATTTT. Translation: CASSLSFRSGTGVGNTIYF.

The rearrangement uses TRBV2 and TRBJ1-2; weak D call: TRBD1 (6 bases). CDR3 size: 12 residues. V was clipped by 6 bases and J by 8 bases, with 13 bases between them. The germline V gene encodes CDR1 SNHLY and CDR2 FYNNEI. As DNA, the CDR3 is TGTGCCAGCAGCCGGGGGGCTCGGGGCTACACCTTC. Protein: CASSRGARGYTF.

The V and J genes are TRBV27 and TRBJ1-1; a weak D match, TRBD1 (6 bases). Germline loops: CDR1 MNHEY, CDR2 SMNVEV (reference sequence). Between the trimmed V and J ends, which lost 5 bases and 4 bases, there was a span of 11 bases. CDR3 length equals 13 residues. CDR3: CASSEQGRTEAFF. CDR3 coding DNA: TGTGCCAGCAGTGAACAGGGACGCACTGAAGCTTTCTTT.

The chain recombines TRBV5-1 with TRBJ1-2; 8 bases match TRBD1. CDR1 and CDR2 from the germline V gene are SGHRS and YFSETQ. J lost 7 bases, V lost 4 bases, and 6 bases had no gene match. The CDR3 loop spans 13 amino acids. The CDR3 is CASSHGQGSGYTF. Here the CDR3 DNA reads TGCGCCAGCAGCCACGGACAGGGAAGTGGCTACACCTTC.

V is TRBV5-1 and J is TRBJ2-2; 7 bases are a match to TRBD1. V was clipped by 3 bases and J by 3 bases; unmatched bases: 11. The CDR3 has 17 amino acids. CDR1 is SGHRS and CDR2 is YFSETQ in the germline V gene. The CDR3 sequence: CASSSDPDRADTGELFF. CDR3 coding DNA: TGCGCCAGCAGCTCCGATCCCGACAGGGCGGACACCGGGGAGCTGTTTTTT.

The chain carries TRBV11-2 and TRBJ1-1; D gene uncertain. This CDR3 is built from 13 residues. Germline V gene data show CDR1 as SGHAT and CDR2 as FQNNGV. The V and J ends lost 0 bases and 1 base respectively, with 3 bases between them. The CDR3 spells CASSLDKNTEAFF. The CDR3, as DNA: TGTGCCAGCAGCTTAGACAAGAACACTGAAGCTTTCTTT.

This chain connects TRBV4-1 to TRBJ2-5; 8 bases line up with TRBD2. The trim removed 1 base at V and 1 base at J, leaving 5 bases unmatched. This CDR3 is built from 16 residues. Germline lookup yields CDR1 MGHRA and CDR2 YSYEKL. The CDR3 sequence: CASSQGPGGGQETQYF. In DNA, the CDR3 is TGCGCCAGCAGCCAAGGACCGGGGGGGGGCCAAGAGACCCAGTACTTC.

The chain has TRBV4-1 and TRBJ1-5, with D tentatively TRBD1 (6 bases). The CDR3 is made up of 14 amino acids. V gave up 5 bases and J gave up 3 bases, with 11 bases separating them. From germline, CDR1 is MGHRA and CDR2 YSYEKL. CDR3 in DNA: TGCGCCAGCAGCTACCGACAGGACAATCAGCCCCAGCATTTT. This translates into CASSYRQDNQPQHF.

The chain employs TRBV6-5 and TRBJ1-5, with no clear D. The V end was cut by 4 bases, the J end by 4 bases, with 8 bases between. This CDR3 region has 13 residues. Per the germline V gene, CDR1 is MNHEY and CDR2 is SVGAGI. The CDR3 protein is CASSSVKNQPQHF. CDR3 in DNA: TGTGCCAGCAGTTCTGTAAAAAATCAGCCCCAGCATTTT.

V and J are TRBV29-1 and TRBJ2-5; 8 bases line up with TRBD1. This CDR3 is 16 amino acids long. V gave up 4 bases and J gave up 3 bases; unmatched junction bases: 13. Germline assignment: CDR1 SQVTM and CDR2 ANQGSEA. The CDR3 DNA reads as TGCAGCGTTGGGACAGGGAAGGGGGTGGTAGAAGAGACCCAGTACTTC. Amino acid sequence: CSVGTGKGVVEETQYF.

The chain employs TRBV13 and TRBJ1-4; D ambiguous. CDR1 and CDR2 from the germline V gene are PRHDT and FYEKMQ (reference sequence). Trimming stripped 6 bases from V and 6 bases from J, with 11 bases between. The CDR3 loop spans 13 amino acids. The CDR3, as DNA: TGTGCCAGCAGGATTGATTCGGATGAAAAACTGTTTTTT. Translating it yields CASRIDSDEKLFF.

The V call is TRBV2, the J call TRBJ1-2; D is perhaps TRBD1 (6 bases). V lost 2 bases to trimming and J lost 4 bases, with 17 bases between them. The germline V gene has CDR1 SNHLY and CDR2 FYNNEI. CDR3 length: 16 amino acids. The CDR3 DNA reads as TGTGCCAGCAGTGAATTAGGGGTGGGGGCGACCTATGGCTACACCTTC. Translation: CASSELGVGATYGYTF. The whole variable domain, filled in from reference TRBV2 and TRBJ1-2, reads EPEVTQTPSHQVTQMGQEVILRCVPISNHLYFYWYRQILGQKVEFLVSFYNNEISEKSEIFDDQFSVERPDGSNFTLKIRSTKLEDSAMYFCASSELGVGATYGYTFGSGTRLTVV.

This rearrangement joins TRBV5-5 to TRBJ2-3; possibly TRBD1 for D (5 bases). Trimming left V 3 bases short and J 2 bases short, with 13 bases between. The CDR3 is 15 residues long. Germline-derived CDR1 and CDR2 are SGHKS and YYEKEE (reference sequence). Written as DNA, the CDR3 is TGTGCCAGCAGCTGGGTAGGGGCCCCCACAGATACGCAGTATTTT. Translation: CASSWVGAPTDTQYF.

The chain employs TRBV7-8 and TRBJ1-1; 7 nucleotides match TRBD1. After removal of 0 bases from V and 0 bases from J, the junction contained 4 bases not matched to a gene. This CDR3 is 16 amino acids long. Germline lookup yields CDR1 SGHVS and CDR2 FQNEAQ. The CDR3 coding sequence is TGTGCCAGCAGCTTAGCGGAGGGGGCGTTGAACACTGAAGCTTTCTTT. Translated, it gives CASSLAEGALNTEAFF.

This chain links TRBV7-2 with TRBJ1-1; the D is unclear. Germline CDR1 reads SGHTA; CDR2 reads FQGNSA. V lost 5 bases, J lost 4 bases, and 8 bases lay in between. The CDR3 length is 12 residues. CDR3 loop: CASSPQRTEAFF. The CDR3 coding sequence is TGTGCCAGCAGCCCCCAGCGCACTGAAGCTTTCTTT.

CDR3 in DNA: TGTGCCAGTAGTCTCGTACGGGTGACAGGGGAAGCTTTCTTT. Its protein is CASSLVRVTGEAFF. The chain joins TRBV19 to TRBJ1-1; 7 bases map to TRBD1. Trimming took 5 bases from V and 8 from J; bases not matched to a gene: 11. The CDR3 contains 14 residues. Germline assignment: CDR1 LNHDA and CDR2 SQIVND (reference sequence).